The TCR beta chain described here comes from a study of response to subunit inactivated influenza vaccine. Via MiXCR, TCRdb re-called the RT-PCR reads, giving one row per CDR3 protein. The table has about 170,000 distinct CDR3 sequences, about 12% seen once. A further study also used this sample, focusing on T cells expressing NK-cell markers. As reported in that work: The authors generated TCR beta cDNA through 5'RACE template switching with UMIs. Certain NKG2C+ T cell clones were expanded, and their HCMV specificity remained unclear.

The clonotype comes from a man aged 45-60 years who received an inactivated influenza vaccine. This sample comprised CD8+ T cells sorted from PBMCs, obtained approximately 12 days after vaccination.

The DNA for the CDR3 is TGTGCCAGCAGCTGGCAGATAGTGGGCTCTGGGGCCAACGTCCTGACTTTC. It codes for CASSWQIVGSGANVLTF. The gene calls are TRBV7-6 and TRBJ2-6, with no clear D. V was pared by 4 bases and J by 0 bases, with 13 bases between. The CDR3 is 17 residues long. CDR1 is SGHVS and CDR2 is FNYEAQ in the germline V gene.